This is a list of T cell receptor beta chains from one sample in a study of metastatic and nonmetastatic thyroid tumors. TCRdb re-analyzed the PCR reads using MiXCR. This table has 70,000 or so clones, 13% to 15% appearing once. The sequencing sample was made of blood. These receptors were collected from a male donor with papillary thyroid cancer or a benign thyroid nodule (not recorded which). Some clones in this sample may be carry-over from other donors' samples. Each CDR3 is given with its conserved first and last residue. D genes are given only for firm matches. Not every row has a clone size; where given, it reads once, few, many or a size class.

V gene	D gene	clone size	J gene	CDR3 DNA	CDR3 protein
TRBV30	NA	many	TRBJ1-1	TGTGCCTGGACCTATCAACCCGGGAGCACTGAAGCTTTCTTT	CAWTYQPGSTEAFF
TRBV7-9	NA	many	TRBJ2-1	TGTGCCAGCATCGCACCGAGTTACAATGAGCAGTTCTTC	CASIAPSYNEQFF
TRBV5-1	NA	many	TRBJ2-1	TGCGCCAGCAGCTTGGAATGCAATGAGCAGTTCTTC	CASSLECNEQFF
TRBV7-9	TRBD1	many	TRBJ2-3	TGTGCCAGCAGCGACAGGGCCCAGGAGCAGTATTTT	CASSDRAQEQYF
TRBV12-3/TRBV12-4	NA	many	TRBJ2-3	TGTGCCAGCAGTTCGCCTGACGGGACTTACTTCACAGATACGCAGTATTTT	CASSSPDGTYFTDTQYF
TRBV6-1	TRBD2	few	TRBJ2-4	TGTGCCAGCAGCTCCACCGGGACTAGCGGAAACATTCAGTACTTC	CASSSTGTSGNIQYF
TRBV6-1	NA	few	TRBJ1-1	TGTGCCAGCATCACCGGTATAACTGTAGCTGAAGCTTTCTTT	CASITGITVAEAFF
TRBV6-1	NA	NA	TRBJ2-7	TGTGCCAGCAGACTGGATGCAACTTACGAGCAGTACTTC	CASRLDATYEQYF
TRBV19	NA	NA	TRBJ2-7	TGTGCCAACGGACAGCTCTACGAGCAGCACTTC	CANGQLYEQHF
TRBV6-1	TRBD1	many	TRBJ2-3	TGTGCCAGCAGCGAAGACAGGGGGCGTTTGACAGATACGCAGTATTTT	CASSEDRGRLTDTQYF
TRBV18	NA	NA	TRBJ2-7	TGTGCCAACTCACTCTCACAGAACTACGAGCAGTACTTC	CANSLSQNYEQYF
TRBV24-1	NA	many	TRBJ1-4	TGTGCCACCAGTGATTCCCCGGACAGAGGCGTTGAAAAACTGTTTTTT	CATSDSPDRGVEKLFF